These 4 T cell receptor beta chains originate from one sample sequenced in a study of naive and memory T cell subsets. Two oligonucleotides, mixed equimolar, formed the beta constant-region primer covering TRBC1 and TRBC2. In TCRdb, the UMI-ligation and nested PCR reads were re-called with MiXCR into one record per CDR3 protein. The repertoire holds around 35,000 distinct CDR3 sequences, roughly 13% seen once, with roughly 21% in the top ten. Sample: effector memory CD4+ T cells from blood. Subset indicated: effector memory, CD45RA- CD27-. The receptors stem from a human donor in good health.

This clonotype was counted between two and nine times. Here the CDR3 reads CASSTAGSDNEQFF. The CDR3 DNA reads as TGTGCCAGCTCGACTGCAGGTTCCGACAATGAGCAGTTCTTC. The gene calls are TRBV18 and TRBJ2-1; D gene unclear. The V end was cut by 6 bases, the J end by 5 bases, with 14 bases between. The CDR3 consists of 14 residues. Germline V gives CDR1 KGHSH, CDR2 LQKENI.

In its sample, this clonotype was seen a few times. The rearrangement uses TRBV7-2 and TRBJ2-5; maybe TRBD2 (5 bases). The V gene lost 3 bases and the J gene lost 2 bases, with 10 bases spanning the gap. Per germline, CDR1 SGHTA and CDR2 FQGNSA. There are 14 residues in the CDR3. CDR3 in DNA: TGTGCCAGCAGCTTTGGCGGGCCTCAAGAGACCCAGTACTTC. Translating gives CASSFGGPQETQYF. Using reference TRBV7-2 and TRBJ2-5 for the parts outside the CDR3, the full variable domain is GAGVSQSPSNKVTEKGKDVELRCDPISGHTALYWYRQSLGQGLEFLIYFQGNSAPDKSGLPSDRFSAERTGGSVSTLTIQRTQQEDSAVYLCASSFGGPQETQYFGPGTRLLVL.

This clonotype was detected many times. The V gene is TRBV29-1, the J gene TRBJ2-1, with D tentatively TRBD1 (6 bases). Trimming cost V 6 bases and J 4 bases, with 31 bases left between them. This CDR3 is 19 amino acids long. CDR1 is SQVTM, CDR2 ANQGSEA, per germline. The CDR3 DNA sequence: TGCAGCGTGTCGGGTCCGTCCAGGGGTCCAGAAAACTTATACAATGAGCAGTTCTTC. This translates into CSVSGPSRGPENLYNEQFF.

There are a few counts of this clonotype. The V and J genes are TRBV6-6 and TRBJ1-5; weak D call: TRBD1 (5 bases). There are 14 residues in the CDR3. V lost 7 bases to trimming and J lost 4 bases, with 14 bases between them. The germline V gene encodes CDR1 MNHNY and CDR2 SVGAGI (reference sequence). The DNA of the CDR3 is TGTGCCAGCATATCGGGGGGACCAAATCAGCCCCAGCATTTT. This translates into CASISGGPNQPQHF.